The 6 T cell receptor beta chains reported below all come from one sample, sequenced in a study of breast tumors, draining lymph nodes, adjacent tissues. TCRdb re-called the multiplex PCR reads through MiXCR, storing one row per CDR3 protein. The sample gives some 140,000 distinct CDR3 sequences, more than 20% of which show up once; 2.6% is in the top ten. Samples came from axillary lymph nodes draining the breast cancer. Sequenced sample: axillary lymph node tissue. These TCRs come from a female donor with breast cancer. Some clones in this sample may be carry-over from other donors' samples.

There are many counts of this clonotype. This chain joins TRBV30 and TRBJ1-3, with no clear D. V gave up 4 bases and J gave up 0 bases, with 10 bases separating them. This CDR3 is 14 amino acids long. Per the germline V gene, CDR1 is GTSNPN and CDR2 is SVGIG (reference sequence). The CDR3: CAWIADASGNTIYF. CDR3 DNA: TGTGCCTGGATTGCTGACGCCTCTGGAAACACCATATATTTT.

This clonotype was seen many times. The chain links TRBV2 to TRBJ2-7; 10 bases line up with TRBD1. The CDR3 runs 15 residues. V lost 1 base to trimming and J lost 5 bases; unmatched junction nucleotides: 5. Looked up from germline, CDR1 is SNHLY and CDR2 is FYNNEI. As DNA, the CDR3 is TGTGCCAGCAGTGAAGGACAGGGGGCGCGCCACGAGCAGTACTTC. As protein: CASSEGQGARHEQYF.

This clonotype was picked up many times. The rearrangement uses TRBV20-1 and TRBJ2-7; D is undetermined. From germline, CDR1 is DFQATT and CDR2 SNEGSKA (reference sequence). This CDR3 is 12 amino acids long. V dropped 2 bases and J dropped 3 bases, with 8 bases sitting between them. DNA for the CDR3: TGCAGTGCTAGAAAGGTGGGCTACGAGCAGTACTTC. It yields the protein CSARKVGYEQYF.

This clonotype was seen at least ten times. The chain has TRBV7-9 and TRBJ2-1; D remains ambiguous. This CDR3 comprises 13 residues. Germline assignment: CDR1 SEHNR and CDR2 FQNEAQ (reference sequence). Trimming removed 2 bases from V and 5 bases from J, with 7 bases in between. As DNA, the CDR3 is TGTGCCAGCAGCTTAAGGGCTGACAATGAGCAGTTCTTC. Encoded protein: CASSLRADNEQFF.

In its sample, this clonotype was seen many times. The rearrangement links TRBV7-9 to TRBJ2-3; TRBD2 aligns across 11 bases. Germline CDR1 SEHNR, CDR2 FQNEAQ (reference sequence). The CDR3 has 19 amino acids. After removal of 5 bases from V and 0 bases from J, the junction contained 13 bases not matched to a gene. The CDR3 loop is CASSTPRLAGISSTDTQYF. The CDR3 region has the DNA TGTGCCAGCAGCACGCCCCGACTAGCGGGGATCTCTAGCACAGATACGCAGTATTTT.

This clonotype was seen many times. The CDR3, as DNA: TGTGCCAGCAGCTTAAGGGCGGAGACCCAGTACTTC. Translated, it gives CASSLRAETQYF. The chain recombines TRBV7-2 with TRBJ2-5; no clear D gene. This CDR3 has 12 residues. Germline lookup yields CDR1 SGHTA and CDR2 FQGNSA. V shed 2 bases and J shed 5 bases, with 6 bases lying between them.